This TCR beta chain was sequenced in a study of OX40 agonist ivuxolimab in advanced cancers. The J segment lost 4 bases and the V segment lost 7 bases, leaving 9 bases of the junction unmatched. Per germline, CDR1 SNHLY and CDR2 FYNNEI. This CDR3 has 14 residues. Generated by immunoSEQ multiplex PCR, the TCRdb table keeps only in-frame clones and is missing some. Counted here are about 13,000 clones, 55% to 75% occurring once; the ten biggest clones make up around two fifths. To note about this clone: The missing conserved phenylalanine or tryptophan at the end of this CDR3 makes a read error likely.

The clonotype comes from an adult with an advanced solid tumor such as melanoma, head and neck, liver or kidney cancer. The specimen was CD4+ or CD8+ T cells sorted from blood, collected in a trial of the OX40 agonist ivuxolimab. The rearrangement links TRBV2 to TRBJ1-2, with TRBD1 identical over 7 bases. CDR3 bases: TGTGCCAGCACCTCGTATCAGGGGGGCTATGGCTACACCCTC. It is translated as CASTSYQGGYGYTL.